This entry features one T cell receptor (beta chain) sequence. Its specificity is unknown. This specimen belongs to a study of blood T cells in healthy people across ages. At the level of the study: There was about one barcoded beta molecule captured by template switching per two T cells.

The CDR3 length is 15 residues. The V gene lost 2 bases and the J gene lost 1 base, with 9 bases spanning the gap. CDR1 and CDR2 from the germline V gene are LNHDA and SQIVND (reference sequence). General observations from the study: Comparison with aged donors showed that long-lived donors had more naive CD4+ cells and higher diversity. Because sorting was not performed, PBMCs prevented conclusive naive versus antigen-experienced comparison.

PCR was performed a second time for about 7 to 11 cycles using a sample-barcoded 5' primer and a J-beta primer mix. TCRdb analysed the 5' RACE reads with MiXCR anew, one entry per CDR3 protein. The table lists some 320,000 distinct CDR3 sequences, 27% of them singletons. The chain couples TRBV19 to TRBJ2-1, with TRBD2 as a possible D gene (5 bases). This clonotype originated in a woman in her 70s in good health. The sample taken for sequencing was blood. CDR3 sequence reads: CASSIQAASYNEQFF. As DNA, the CDR3 is TGTGCCAGTAGTATACAAGCGGCTTCCTACAATGAGCAGTTCTTC.